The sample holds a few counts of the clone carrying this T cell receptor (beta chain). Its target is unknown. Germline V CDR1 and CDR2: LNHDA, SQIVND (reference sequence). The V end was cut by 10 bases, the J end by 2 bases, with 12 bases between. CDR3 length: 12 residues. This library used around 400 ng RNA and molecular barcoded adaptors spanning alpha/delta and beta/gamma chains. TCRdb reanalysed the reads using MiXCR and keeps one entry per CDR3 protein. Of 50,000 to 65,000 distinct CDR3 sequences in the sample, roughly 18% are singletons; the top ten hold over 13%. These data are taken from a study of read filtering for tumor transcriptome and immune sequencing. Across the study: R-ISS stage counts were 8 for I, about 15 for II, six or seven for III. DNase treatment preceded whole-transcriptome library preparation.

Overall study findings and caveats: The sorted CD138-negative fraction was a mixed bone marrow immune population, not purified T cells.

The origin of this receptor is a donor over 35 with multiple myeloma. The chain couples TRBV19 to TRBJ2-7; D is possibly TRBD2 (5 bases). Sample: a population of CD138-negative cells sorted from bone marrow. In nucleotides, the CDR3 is TGTGCCACCATGGACGGGACCTACGAGCAGTACTTC. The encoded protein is CATMDGTYEQYF.